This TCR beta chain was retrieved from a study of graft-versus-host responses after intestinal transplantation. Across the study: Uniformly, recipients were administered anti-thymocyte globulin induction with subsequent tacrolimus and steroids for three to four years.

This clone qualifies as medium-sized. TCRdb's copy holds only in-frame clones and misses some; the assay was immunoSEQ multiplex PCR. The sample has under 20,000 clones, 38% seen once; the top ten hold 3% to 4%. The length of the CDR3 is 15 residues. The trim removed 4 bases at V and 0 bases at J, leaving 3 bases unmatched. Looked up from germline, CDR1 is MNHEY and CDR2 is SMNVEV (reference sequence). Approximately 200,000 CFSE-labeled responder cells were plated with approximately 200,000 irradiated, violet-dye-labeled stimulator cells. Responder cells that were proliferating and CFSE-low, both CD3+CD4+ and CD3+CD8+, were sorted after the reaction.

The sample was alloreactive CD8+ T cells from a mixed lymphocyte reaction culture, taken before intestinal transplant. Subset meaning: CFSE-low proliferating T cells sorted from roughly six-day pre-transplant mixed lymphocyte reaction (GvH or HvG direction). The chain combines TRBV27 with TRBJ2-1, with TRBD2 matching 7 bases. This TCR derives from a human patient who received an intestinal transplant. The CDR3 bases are TGTGCCAGCAGTTATCTAGCGGCCTCCTACAATGAGCAGTTCTTC. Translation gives CASSYLAASYNEQFF.